This TCR beta chain originates from a study of T cell changes during pregnancy in multiple sclerosis. The assay was immunoSEQ multiplex PCR, and TCRdb's table has in-frame clones only and misses some. Of under 130,000 clones listed, approximately 90% were seen once; the top ten hold around 0.84%. This clone was observed once. CDR1 MNHNY and CDR2 SVGAGI come from the germline V gene (reference sequence). The CDR3 covers 16 residues. With V trimmed by 3 bases and J by 2 bases, 7 bases remained unmatched. The chain joins TRBV6-6 to TRBJ2-4, with 7 bases fitting TRBD2. The source of this sequence is a female donor with multiple sclerosis, enrolled in a pregnancy study. Sequencing used peripheral blood, obtained after pregnancy. CDR3 sequence reads: CASSYLAGVPKNIQYF. The CDR3 bases are TGTGCCAGCAGTTATTTGGCGGGGGTGCCCAAAAACATTCAGTACTTC.